This T cell receptor (beta chain) is from a study of blood T cell repertoires in COVID-19. Study in general: Acute and convalescent COVID-19 specimens originated in the United States, Italy and Spain. PBMCs, B-cell-depleted T cells, or T cells were the source of the cDNA or gDNA that made up the material.

The protocol was immunoSEQ multiplex PCR, while the TCRdb copy is restricted to in-frame clones and leaves out a portion. The table has about 100,000 clones, roughly 85% seen once. Germline values: CDR1 LNHDA, CDR2 SQIVND (reference sequence). V dropped 4 bases and J dropped 8; count of bases not matched to a gene: 10. This CDR3 has 15 residues. Sequenced material: peripheral blood. The chain uses TRBV19 and TRBJ2-1; 8 bases align to TRBD2. This clonotype was sampled from a human donor in a cohort sampled during active COVID-19. The CDR3, as DNA: TGTGCCAGTAGTAACCCGAGCGGGAGCGTCTATGAGCAGTTCTTC. Translation: CASSNPSGSVYEQFF.